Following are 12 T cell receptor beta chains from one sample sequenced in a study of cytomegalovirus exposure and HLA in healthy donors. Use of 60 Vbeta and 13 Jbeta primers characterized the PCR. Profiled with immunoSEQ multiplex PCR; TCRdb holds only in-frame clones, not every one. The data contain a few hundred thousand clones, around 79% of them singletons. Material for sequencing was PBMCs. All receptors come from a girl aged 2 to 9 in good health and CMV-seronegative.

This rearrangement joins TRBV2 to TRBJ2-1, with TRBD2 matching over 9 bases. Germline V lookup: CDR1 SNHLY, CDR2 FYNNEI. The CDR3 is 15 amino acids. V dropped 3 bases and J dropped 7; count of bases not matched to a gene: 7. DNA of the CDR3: TGTGCCAGCAGTGACTTAGCGGGAGTCCGGAATGAGCAGTTCTTC. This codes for CASSDLAGVRNEQFF.

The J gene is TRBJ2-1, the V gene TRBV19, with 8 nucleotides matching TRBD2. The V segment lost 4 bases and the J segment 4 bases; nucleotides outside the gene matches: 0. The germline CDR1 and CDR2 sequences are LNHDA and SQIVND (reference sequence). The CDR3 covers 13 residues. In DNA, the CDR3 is TGTGCCAGTAGTAGCGGGAGGTACAATGAGCAGTTCTTC. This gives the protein CASSSGRYNEQFF.

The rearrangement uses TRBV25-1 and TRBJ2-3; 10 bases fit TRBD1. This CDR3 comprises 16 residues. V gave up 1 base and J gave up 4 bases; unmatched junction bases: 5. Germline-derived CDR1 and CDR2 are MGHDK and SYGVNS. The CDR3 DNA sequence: TGTGCCAGCAGTGAATCCGGGACAGGGGTACCAGATACGCAGTATTTT. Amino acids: CASSESGTGVPDTQYF.

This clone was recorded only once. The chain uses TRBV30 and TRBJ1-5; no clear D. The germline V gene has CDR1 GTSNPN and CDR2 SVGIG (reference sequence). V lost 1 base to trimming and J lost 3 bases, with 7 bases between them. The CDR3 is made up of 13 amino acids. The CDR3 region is CAWSDSTNQPQHF. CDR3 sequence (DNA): TGTGCCTGGAGTGACAGTACCAATCAGCCCCAGCATTTT.

The CDR3 region is CASSLVRTGHTYEQYF. CDR3 DNA sequence: TGTGCCAGCAGCTTAGTCAGGACAGGGCATACCTACGAGCAGTACTTC. The chain combines TRBV11-2 with TRBJ2-7; 8 bases line up with TRBD1. Germline V gives CDR1 SGHAT, CDR2 FQNNGV. The CDR3 loop spans 16 amino acids. J gave up 2 bases and V 1 base, and 7 bases lay outside the gene matches.

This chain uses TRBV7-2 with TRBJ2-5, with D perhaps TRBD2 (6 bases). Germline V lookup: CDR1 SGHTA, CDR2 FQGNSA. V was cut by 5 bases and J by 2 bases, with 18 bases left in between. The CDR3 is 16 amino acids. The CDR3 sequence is CASSQISGDRQETQYF. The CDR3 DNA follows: TGTGCCAGCAGCCAGATTTCGGGGGACCGACAAGAGACCCAGTACTTC. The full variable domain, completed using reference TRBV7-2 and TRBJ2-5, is GAGVSQSPSNKVTEKGKDVELRCDPISGHTALYWYRQSLGQGLEFLIYFQGNSAPDKSGLPSDRFSAERTGGSVSTLTIQRTQQEDSAVYLCASSQISGDRQETQYFGPGTRLLVL.

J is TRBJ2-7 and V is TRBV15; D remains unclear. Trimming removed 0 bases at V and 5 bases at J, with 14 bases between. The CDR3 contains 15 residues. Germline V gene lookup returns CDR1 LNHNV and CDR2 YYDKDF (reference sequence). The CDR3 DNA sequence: TGTGCCACCAGCAGAGAGAGTGTGGTCCCCCACGAGCAGTACTTC. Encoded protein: CATSRESVVPHEQYF.

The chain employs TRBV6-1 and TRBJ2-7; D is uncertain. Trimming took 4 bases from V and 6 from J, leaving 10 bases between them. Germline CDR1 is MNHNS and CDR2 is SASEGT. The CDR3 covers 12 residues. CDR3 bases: TGTGCCAGCAGTGCCTTAGTGGTCGAGCAGTACTTC. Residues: CASSALVVEQYF.

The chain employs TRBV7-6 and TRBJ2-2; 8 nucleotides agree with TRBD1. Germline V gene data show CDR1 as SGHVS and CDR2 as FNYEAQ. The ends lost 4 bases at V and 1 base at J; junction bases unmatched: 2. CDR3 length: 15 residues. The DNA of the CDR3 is TGTGCCAGCAGCTCAGGGACAGGGAACACCGGGGAGCTGTTTTTT. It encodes CASSSGTGNTGELFF. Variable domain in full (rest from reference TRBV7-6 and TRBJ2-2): GAGVSQSPRYKVTKRGQDVALRCDPISGHVSLYWYRQALGQGPEFLTYFNYEAQQDKSGLPNDRFSAERPEGSISTLTIQRTEQRDSAMYRCASSSGTGNTGELFFGEGSRLTVL.

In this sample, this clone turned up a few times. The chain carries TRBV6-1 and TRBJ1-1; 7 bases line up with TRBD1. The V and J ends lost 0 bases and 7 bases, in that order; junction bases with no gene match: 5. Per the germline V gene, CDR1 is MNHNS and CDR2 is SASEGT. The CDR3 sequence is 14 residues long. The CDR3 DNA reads TGTGCCAGCAGTGAAGCGGGGCAGGGGGGTGAAGCTTTCTTT. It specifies CASSEAGQGGEAFF.

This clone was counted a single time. The CDR3 is CASSIRQGGQPQHF. The DNA of the CDR3 is TGTGCCAGTAGTATTCGGCAGGGAGGTCAGCCCCAGCATTTT. The chain carries TRBV19 and TRBJ1-5, with D perhaps TRBD1 (5 bases). Trimming cost V 3 bases and J 6 bases, with 12 bases left between them. Germline V gene lookup returns CDR1 LNHDA and CDR2 SQIVND (reference sequence). CDR3 length: 14 amino acids.

The CDR3 loop is CASSPTGGTEAFF. The CDR3 DNA sequence: TGTGCCAGCAGCCCTACGGGTGGCACTGAAGCTTTCTTT. The chain combines TRBV14 with TRBJ1-1; D gene unclear. V gave up 4 bases and J gave up 4 bases, with 10 bases separating them. The CDR3 consists of 13 residues. Germline assignment: CDR1 SGHDN and CDR2 FVKESK. The variable domain in full, with the rest retrieved from reference TRBV14 and TRBJ1-1, is EAGVTQFPSHSVIEKGQTVTLRCDPISGHDNLYWYRRVMGKEIKFLLHFVKESKQDESGMPNNRFLAERTGGTYSTLKVQPAELEDSGVYFCASSPTGGTEAFFGQGTRLTVV.